Listed here are 12 T cell receptor beta chains from one sample, sequenced in a study of Tregs in tolerant kidney transplant recipients. Clones were read by immunoSEQ multiplex PCR, and TCRdb kept only the in-frame ones, dropping some. The table for this sample gives about 930 clones. CFSE-labeled recipient PBMCs were cultured more than 5 days with irradiated graft donor PBMCs, then FACS-sorted. These TCRs are of unknown antigen specificity. Sequenced material: CD4+ T cells from blood cultured with allogeneic cells, taken before the transplant. These receptors were obtained from a human patient who received a combined kidney and bone marrow transplant.

This clone is labeled medium-sized based on frequency. CDR3 amino acids: CASSYQTGNTEAFF. Partial CDR3 DNA: TGTGCCAGCAGTTACCAGACAGGGAACACTGAA. This chain joins TRBV6-2 or TRBV6-3 and TRBJ1-1; TRBD1 might be the D (6 bases). The read finishes 3 residues shy of the CDR3 end, and the germline J gene is used to complete it. This CDR3 contains 14 residues. In germline, CDR1 is MNHEY, CDR2 SVGEGT. Deletions cut 2 bases from V and 1 base from J, with 8 bases between.

By frequency, this clone registers medium-sized. Read coverage stops 3 residues before the CDR3 terminus; the germline J gene supplies the remainder. The chain has TRBV19 and TRBJ2-1; a weak D match, TRBD2 (5 bases). The CDR3 loop spans 15 amino acids. Germline values: CDR1 LNHDA, CDR2 SQIVND (reference sequence). The ends were cut back, 1 base at V and 6 bases at J, with 13 bases in the middle. CDR3 loop: CASSIAIRAGNEQFF. The sequenced part of the CDR3 DNA is TGTGCCAGTAGTATAGCTATAAGGGCGGGCAATGAG. Based on the CDR3 plus reference TRBV19 and TRBJ2-1, the full variable domain is DGGITQSPKYLFRKEGQNVTLSCEQNLNHDAMYWYRQDPGQGLRLIYYSQIVNDFQKGDIAEGYSVSREKKESFPLTVTSAQKNPTAFYLCASSIAIRAGNEQFFGPGTRLTVL.

This clone is classed as medium-sized (0.01 to 0.1%) by frequency. The DNA ends 3 residues before the CDR3 does, and the rest of the CDR3 is filled in from the germline J gene. The chain is built from TRBV5-1 and TRBJ2-7; 8 bases are shared with TRBD2. V dropped 4 bases and J dropped 4; count of bases not matched to a gene: 13. The germline V gene encodes CDR1 SGHRS and CDR2 YFSETQ. This CDR3 region has 16 residues. CDR3 sequence reads: CASSDPGRGAGYEQYF. The CDR3 bases that were read are TGCGCCAGCAGCGACCCGGGGCGGGGGGCGGGTTACGAG.

Judged by frequency, this clone is medium-sized (0.01 to 0.1%). The read terminates 3 residues before the CDR3 end, so the remaining end is supplied by the germline J gene. The chain joins TRBV10-3 to TRBJ2-6, with a tentative D call TRBD2 (5 bases). The CDR3 is 19 residues long. The germline CDR1 and CDR2 sequences are ENHRY and SYGVKD. Between the trimmed V and J ends, which lost 5 bases and 0 bases, there was a span of 20 bases. The CDR3 region is CAISPEVLARSSGANVLTF. Incomplete CDR3 DNA: TGTGCCATCAGTCCTGAGGTCCTAGCTCGGAGCTCTGGGGCCAACGTC.

Concerning this clone itself: With the read ending 3 residues before the CDR3 end, the germline J gene is used to fill in that end. The chain links TRBV7-3 to TRBJ2-1; 12 bases map to TRBD2. Germline CDR1 and CDR2: SGHTA and FQGTGA. The CDR3 is made up of 19 amino acids. The J segment lost 3 bases and the V segment lost 1 base, leaving 10 bases of the junction unmatched. Partial CDR3 DNA: TGTGCCAGCAGCTTAAGGTCCTTATTGACTAGCGGGAGCTACAATGAG. Residues: CASSLRSLLTSGSYNE. The entire CDR3 is CASSLRSLLTSGSYNEQFF.

This clone is deemed medium-sized by its frequency. The CDR3 end lies 3 residues beyond the end of the read and is filled in from the germline J gene. This chain connects TRBV29-1 to TRBJ2-7; a possible D gene is TRBD2 (5 bases). The germline CDR1 and CDR2 sequences are SQVTM and ANQGSEA. The CDR3 covers 11 residues. The CDR3 sequence is CTTRGNYEQYF. The covered CDR3 bases are TGCACCACTCGGGGAAACTACGAG.

By frequency, this clone registers medium-sized. The missing CDR3 end, 3 residues past where the read stops, is filled in from the germline J gene. The genes are TRBV5-4 and TRBJ2-3, with 11 bases that match TRBD2. V was clipped by 4 bases and J by 5 bases; unmatched bases: 6. CDR1 and CDR2 from the germline V gene are SGHNT and YYREEE (reference sequence). CDR3 length equals 15 residues. The chain's CDR3 is CASSHTSGRGDTQYF. CDR3 DNA (partial): TGTGCCAGCAGCCACACTAGCGGGAGAGGAGATACG.

Incomplete CDR3 DNA: TGTGCCAGCAGTCGGACTAGCGGGAGTTACGAG. Translated, it gives CASSRTSGSYE. In full, the CDR3 reads CASSRTSGSYEQYF. V gene TRBV12-3 or TRBV12-4 combines with J gene TRBJ2-7; TRBD2 agrees at 13 bases. The read ends 3 residues shy of where the CDR3 ends; the end is completed using the germline J gene. Trimming took 5 bases from V and 4 from J; bases not matched to a gene: 2. There are 14 residues in the CDR3.

Measured by frequency, this clone is medium-sized (0.01 to 0.1%). The CDR3 goes on 3 residues after the read ends, and that part is filled in from the germline J gene. The J gene is TRBJ1-1, the V gene TRBV28; 8 positions agree with TRBD1. Looked up from germline, CDR1 is MDHEN and CDR2 is SYDVKM. J lost 1 base, V lost 6 bases, and 7 bases had no gene match. The CDR3 loop spans 15 amino acids. The covered CDR3 bases are TGTGCCAGCAGGAGACAGGGGACCGGGAACACTGAA. Its protein product is CASRRQGTGNTE. The full CDR3 is CASRRQGTGNTEAFF.

This clone is labeled medium-sized based on frequency. The missing CDR3 end, 3 residues past where the read stops, is filled in from the germline J gene. This chain uses TRBV12-3 or TRBV12-4 with TRBJ1-5; D perhaps matches TRBD1 (5 bases). The CDR3 totals 14 residues. Trimming took 1 base from V and 6 from J, leaving 10 bases between them. The sequenced CDR3 bases are TGTGCCAGCAGTTTAGAAAGGGGAGTTCAGCCC. Its translation: CASSLERGVQP. In full, the CDR3 reads CASSLERGVQPQHF.

This clone registers medium-sized (0.01 to 0.1%) by frequency. The observed sequence ends 3 residues before the CDR3 terminus, with the missing tail filled in from the germline J gene. The rearrangement joins TRBV7-6 to TRBJ2-5, with D perhaps matching TRBD2 (5 bases). The CDR3 is 15 residues long. CDR1 SGHVS and CDR2 FNYEAQ come from the germline V gene. V dropped 3 bases and J dropped 4 bases, with 15 bases sitting between them. CDR3: CASSLLRTSGETQYF. CDR3 DNA, as far as it was read: TGTGCCAGCAGCTTGTTACGGACGAGCGGAGAGACC. The whole variable domain, filled in from reference TRBV7-6 and TRBJ2-5, reads GAGVSQSPRYKVTKRGQDVALRCDPISGHVSLYWYRQALGQGPEFLTYFNYEAQQDKSGLPNDRFSAERPEGSISTLTIQRTEQRDSAMYRCASSLLRTSGETQYFGPGTRLLVL.

Points on this clone: The read ends 3 residues shy of where the CDR3 ends; the end is completed using the germline J gene. The genes are TRBV30 and TRBJ2-4; D may be TRBD2 (7 bases). The V and J ends lost 4 bases and 5 bases respectively, with 18 bases between them. The CDR3 sequence is 15 residues long. CDR1 is GTSNPN and CDR2 is SVGIG in the germline V gene (reference sequence). CDR3 DNA, as far as it was read: TGTGCCTGGAACAGGGAGGGTGAGGACCAAAACATT. It yields the protein CAWNREGEDQNI. The complete CDR3 protein is CAWNREGEDQNIQYF.